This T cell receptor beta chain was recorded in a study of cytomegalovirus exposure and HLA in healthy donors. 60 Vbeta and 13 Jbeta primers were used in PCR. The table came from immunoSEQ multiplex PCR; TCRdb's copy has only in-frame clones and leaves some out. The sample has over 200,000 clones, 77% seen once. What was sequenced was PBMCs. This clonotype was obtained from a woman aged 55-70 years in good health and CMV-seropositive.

In DNA form, the CDR3 reads TGTGCCAGCAACCAGGGCCGGGACAGGAGATACGAGCAGTACTTC. It yields the protein CASNQGRDRRYEQYF. V and J are TRBV21-1 and TRBJ2-7; the table calls TRBD1, which could not be checked here. TRBV21-1 is designated a pseudogene. This CDR3 is 15 amino acids long.